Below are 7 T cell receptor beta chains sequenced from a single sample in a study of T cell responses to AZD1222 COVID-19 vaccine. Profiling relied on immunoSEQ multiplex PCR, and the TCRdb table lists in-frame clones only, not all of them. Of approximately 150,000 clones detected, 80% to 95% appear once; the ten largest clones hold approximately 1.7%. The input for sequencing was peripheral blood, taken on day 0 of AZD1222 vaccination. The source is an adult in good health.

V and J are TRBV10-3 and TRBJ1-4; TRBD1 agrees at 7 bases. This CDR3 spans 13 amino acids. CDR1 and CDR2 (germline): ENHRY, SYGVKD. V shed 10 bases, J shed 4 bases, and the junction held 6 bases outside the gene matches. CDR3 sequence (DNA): TGTGCCACCCGGGACAGTCTTAATGAAAAACTGTTTTTT. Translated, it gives CATRDSLNEKLFF.

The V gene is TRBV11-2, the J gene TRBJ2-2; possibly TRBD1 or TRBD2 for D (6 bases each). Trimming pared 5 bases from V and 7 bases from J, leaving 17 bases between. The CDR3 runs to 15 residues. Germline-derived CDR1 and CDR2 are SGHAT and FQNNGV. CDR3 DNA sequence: TGTGCCAGCAGCCTTCGTGGGGGGCAGGGCGGGGAGCTGTTTTTT. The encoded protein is CASSLRGGQGGELFF. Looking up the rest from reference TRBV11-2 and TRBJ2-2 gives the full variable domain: EAGVAQSPRYKIIEKRQSVAFWCNPISGHATLYWYQQILGQGPKLLIQFQNNGVVDDSQLPKDRFSAERLKGVDSTLKIQPAKLEDSAVYLCASSLRGGQGGELFFGEGSRLTVL.

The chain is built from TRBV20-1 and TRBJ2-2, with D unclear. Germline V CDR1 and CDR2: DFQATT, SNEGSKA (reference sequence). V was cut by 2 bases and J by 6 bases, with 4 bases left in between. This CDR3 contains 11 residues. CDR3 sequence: CSARSAGELFF. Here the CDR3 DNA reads TGCAGTGCTAGATCGGCCGGGGAGCTGTTTTTT.

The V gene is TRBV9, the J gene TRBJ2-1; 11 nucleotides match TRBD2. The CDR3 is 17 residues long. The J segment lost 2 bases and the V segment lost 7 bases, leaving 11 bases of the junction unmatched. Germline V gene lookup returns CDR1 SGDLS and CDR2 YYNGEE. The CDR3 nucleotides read TGTGCCAGCTCTTGGGGTAGCGGGAGGGCTCCCTACAATGAGCAGTTCTTC. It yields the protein CASSWGSGRAPYNEQFF.

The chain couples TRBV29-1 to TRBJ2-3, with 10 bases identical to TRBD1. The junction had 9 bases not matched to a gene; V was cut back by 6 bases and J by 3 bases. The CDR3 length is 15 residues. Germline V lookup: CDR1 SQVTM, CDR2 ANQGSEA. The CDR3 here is CSVPGQGSFTDTQYF. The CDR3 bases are TGCAGCGTCCCGGGACAGGGGAGTTTTACAGATACGCAGTATTTT.

DNA of the CDR3: TGTGCCAGCAGTGACCCTGGACAGCCCCAGCATTTT. Translating it yields CASSDPGQPQHF. The rearrangement links TRBV4-2 to TRBJ1-5; unclear D gene. The length of the CDR3 is 12 residues. V was pared by 6 bases and J by 7 bases, with 10 bases between. The germline V gene has CDR1 LGHNA and CDR2 YNFKEQ.

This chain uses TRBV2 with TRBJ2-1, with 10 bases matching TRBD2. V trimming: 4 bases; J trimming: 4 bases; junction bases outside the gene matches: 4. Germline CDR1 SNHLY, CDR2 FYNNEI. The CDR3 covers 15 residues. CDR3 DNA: TGTGCCAGCAGTGGGGAGCGGGAGGGATACAATGAGCAGTTCTTC. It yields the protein CASSGEREGYNEQFF.